This T cell receptor (beta chain) was captured in a study of T-cell reconstitution after alpha-beta-depleted transplantation in children. Germline V gives CDR1 MNHEY, CDR2 SVGEGT. V lost 7 bases, J lost 1 base, and 13 bases lay in between. This CDR3 spans 14 amino acids. Unique molecular identifiers were incorporated during preparation of the TCRbeta library. A single record per CDR3 protein comes from TCRdb applying MiXCR to the PCR reads. The sample consists of about 400,000 distinct CDR3 sequences, about 14% of them appearing once. The rearrangement uses TRBV6-2 or TRBV6-3 and TRBJ2-5, with D maybe TRBD1 (5 bases). The sequences come from PBMCs, collected from the stem cell graft. This clonotype originated in a human donor who donated a stem cell graft to a child with Fanconi anemia. CDR3 region: CASNNRQIQETQYF. The CDR3 DNA follows: TGTGCCAGCAACAACCGACAGATCCAAGAGACCCAGTACTTC.